The rows below give T cell receptor beta chains drawn from one sample of a study of cytomegalovirus exposure and HLA in healthy donors. The method was immunoSEQ multiplex PCR; TCRdb's version includes in-frame clones alone and lacks a portion of them. Seen here are some 130,000 clones, roughly 79% observed once, and the top ten hold around 1.8%. The material sequenced was PBMCs. The receptors were gathered from a woman between 35 and 50 years old in good health and CMV-seronegative. CDR3s include the opening cysteine and the closing phenylalanine or tryptophan. The D gene is left open where the match is weak. Only some rows state a clone size, as once, few, many or a class for expanded clones.

d_call: NA; v_call: TRBV12-1; j_call: TRBJ2-7; cdr3_length: 10; clone_size: NA; cdr3_nt: TGTGCCAGCAGCCGCGACGAGCAGTACTTC; cdr3_aa: CASSRDEQYF
d_call: TRBD1; v_call: TRBV28; j_call: TRBJ2-1; cdr3_length: 14; clone_size: NA; cdr3_nt: TGTGCCAGCATTCCCGGGACAGTGGTTGGTGAGCAGTTCTTC; cdr3_aa: CASIPGTVVGEQFF
d_call: TRBD2; v_call: TRBV10-3; j_call: TRBJ2-1; cdr3_length: 16; clone_size: NA; cdr3_nt: TGTGCCTTAGGGGCGGCTAGCGGGAGGTCTTACAATGAGCAGTTCTTC; cdr3_aa: CALGAASGRSYNEQFF
d_call: NA; v_call: TRBV27; j_call: TRBJ2-5; cdr3_length: 13; clone_size: once; cdr3_nt: TGTGCCAGCATGGGTGGGGGCGCCGAGACCCAGTACTTC; cdr3_aa: CASMGGGAETQYF
d_call: NA; v_call: TRBV5-1; j_call: TRBJ1-1; cdr3_length: 13; clone_size: NA; cdr3_nt: TGCGCCAGCAGCTTAGGAGTGAACACTGAAGCTTTCTTT; cdr3_aa: CASSLGVNTEAFF
d_call: NA; v_call: TRBV14; j_call: TRBJ2-7; cdr3_length: 15; clone_size: few; cdr3_nt: TGTGCCAGCAGCCGGGGCTCGATTATCTCCTACGAGCAGTACTTC; cdr3_aa: CASSRGSIISYEQYF
d_call: TRBD1; v_call: TRBV15; j_call: TRBJ1-2; cdr3_length: 17; clone_size: NA; cdr3_nt: TGTGCCACCAGCAGAGATGGGACAGGGGGCGACGACTATGGCTACACCTTC; cdr3_aa: CATSRDGTGGDDYGYTF
d_call: TRBD2; v_call: TRBV27; j_call: TRBJ2-7; cdr3_length: 14; clone_size: NA; cdr3_nt: TGTGCCAGCAGTTTAGGGCTAGCGGGAGGTGAGCAGTACTTC; cdr3_aa: CASSLGLAGGEQYF
d_call: TRBD1; v_call: TRBV28; j_call: TRBJ2-1; cdr3_length: 17; clone_size: NA; cdr3_nt: TGTGCCAGCAGTTTACTACCGGGACAGGGGAGGGACAATGAGCAGTTCTTC; cdr3_aa: CASSLLPGQGRDNEQFF
d_call: TRBD2; v_call: TRBV30; j_call: TRBJ2-2; cdr3_length: 13; clone_size: few; cdr3_nt: TGTGCCTTGGAGGGGCGGGGGACCGGGGAGCTGTTTTTT; cdr3_aa: CALEGRGTGELFF
d_call: NA; v_call: TRBV28; j_call: TRBJ1-1; cdr3_length: 14; clone_size: NA; cdr3_nt: TGTGCCAGCATCCCTTGGGCCAGGGACACTGAAGCTTTCTTT; cdr3_aa: CASIPWARDTEAFF
d_call: NA; v_call: TRBV6-5; j_call: TRBJ2-6; cdr3_length: 14; clone_size: NA; cdr3_nt: TGTGCCAGCGGGCAGGGGAGCGGGGCCAACGTCCTGACTTTC; cdr3_aa: CASGQGSGANVLTF
d_call: NA; v_call: TRBV19; j_call: TRBJ1-1; cdr3_length: 16; clone_size: NA; cdr3_nt: TGTGCCAGTAGTAGCCTCTTTGGGGGCCCCAACACTGAAGCTTTCTTT; cdr3_aa: CASSSLFGGPNTEAFF
d_call: NA; v_call: TRBV4-1; j_call: TRBJ2-1; cdr3_length: 16; clone_size: NA; cdr3_nt: TGCGCCAGCAGCCAAGAGCGTGGTAGCTCCTACAATGAGCAGTTCTTC; cdr3_aa: CASSQERGSSYNEQFF
d_call: TRBD1; v_call: TRBV19; j_call: TRBJ1-5; cdr3_length: 14; clone_size: NA; cdr3_nt: TGTGCCAGTAGTGGACAGGGGGCCGGGCAGCCCCAGCATTTT; cdr3_aa: CASSGQGAGQPQHF
d_call: NA; v_call: TRBV6-5; j_call: TRBJ2-5; cdr3_length: 13; clone_size: NA; cdr3_nt: TGTGCCAGCAGTTACTCCGTACAAGAGACCCAGTACTTC; cdr3_aa: CASSYSVQETQYF
d_call: TRBD2; v_call: TRBV2; j_call: TRBJ2-5; cdr3_length: 15; clone_size: NA; cdr3_nt: TGTGCCAGCAGGAGCGGGGGGGTGGCACAAGAGACCCAGTACTTC; cdr3_aa: CASRSGGVAQETQYF
d_call: TRBD2; v_call: TRBV12-5; j_call: TRBJ2-7; cdr3_length: 18; clone_size: NA; cdr3_nt: TGTGCTAGTGGTTTGGTATCTTGGACTCGGGGGGAGGCCTACGAGCAGTACTTC; cdr3_aa: CASGLVSWTRGEAYEQYF
d_call: NA; v_call: TRBV27; j_call: TRBJ1-2; cdr3_length: 13; clone_size: NA; cdr3_nt: TGTGCCAGCAGTTCCGGGACAACCTCTGACTACACCTTC; cdr3_aa: CASSSGTTSDYTF
d_call: NA; v_call: TRBV19; j_call: TRBJ2-7; cdr3_length: 12; clone_size: NA; cdr3_nt: TGTGCCAGTAGTGCCGGGACACATGAGCAGTACTTC; cdr3_aa: CASSAGTHEQYF
d_call: NA; v_call: TRBV6-5; j_call: TRBJ2-7; cdr3_length: 10; clone_size: NA; cdr3_nt: TGTGCCAGCATCCCCGGCGAGCAGTACTTC; cdr3_aa: CASIPGEQYF
d_call: NA; v_call: TRBV5-6; j_call: TRBJ1-4; cdr3_length: 16; clone_size: NA; cdr3_nt: TGTGCCAGCAGCTGGGCTTTACAGGGTAGGGATGAAAAACTGTTTTTT; cdr3_aa: CASSWALQGRDEKLFF
d_call: NA; v_call: TRBV29-1; j_call: TRBJ2-7; cdr3_length: 14; clone_size: NA; cdr3_nt: TGCAGCGTTCTTAAGGGGCCCCCCTCCTACGAGCAGTACTTC; cdr3_aa: CSVLKGPPSYEQYF
d_call: NA; v_call: TRBV6-4; j_call: TRBJ1-3; cdr3_length: 14; clone_size: few; cdr3_nt: TGTGCCAGCAGCCCCGCTCGGTCTGGAAACACCATATATTTT; cdr3_aa: CASSPARSGNTIYF
d_call: NA; v_call: TRBV4-1; j_call: TRBJ2-7; cdr3_length: 17; clone_size: once; cdr3_nt: TGCGCCAGCAGCCAAGAAAATGTGGCAGGGGCCCGCTACGAGCAGTACTTC; cdr3_aa: CASSQENVAGARYEQYF
d_call: NA; v_call: TRBV29-1; j_call: TRBJ2-2; cdr3_length: 13; clone_size: NA; cdr3_nt: TGCAGCGTCGCTGTCGGTCACACCGGGGAGCTGTTTTTT; cdr3_aa: CSVAVGHTGELFF
d_call: NA; v_call: TRBV9; j_call: TRBJ2-7; cdr3_length: 15; clone_size: NA; cdr3_nt: TGTGCCAGCAGCGCTTTTGAGAGCCCCCCCTACGAGCAGTACTTC; cdr3_aa: CASSAFESPPYEQYF
d_call: TRBD2; v_call: TRBV7-9; j_call: TRBJ2-1; cdr3_length: 15; clone_size: NA; cdr3_nt: TGTGCCAGCAGCTTATGGCTAGCGGGAGCCAATGAGCAGTTCTTC; cdr3_aa: CASSLWLAGANEQFF
d_call: TRBD1; v_call: TRBV29-1; j_call: TRBJ2-7; cdr3_length: 12; clone_size: NA; cdr3_nt: TGCAGCGTTGCGGGACAGTCCTACGAGCAGTACTTC; cdr3_aa: CSVAGQSYEQYF
d_call: NA; v_call: TRBV27; j_call: TRBJ1-5; cdr3_length: 14; clone_size: few; cdr3_nt: TGTGCCAGCAGTTTCAGGTCAAGCAATCAGCCCCAGCATTTT; cdr3_aa: CASSFRSSNQPQHF
d_call: NA; v_call: TRBV19; j_call: TRBJ1-2; cdr3_length: 14; clone_size: NA; cdr3_nt: TGTGCCAGTAGGAATACAGGGACCAACTATGGCTACACCTTC; cdr3_aa: CASRNTGTNYGYTF
d_call: NA; v_call: TRBV19; j_call: TRBJ2-4; cdr3_length: 16; clone_size: NA; cdr3_nt: TGTGCCAGTAGTATAGACGGCAACCGAGCCAAAAACAGTCAGTACTTC; cdr3_aa: CASSIDGNRAKNSQYF
d_call: NA; v_call: TRBV5-1; j_call: TRBJ1-3; cdr3_length: 15; clone_size: NA; cdr3_nt: TGCGCCAGCAGTCTACAGGGAAGGTCTGGAAACACCATATATTTT; cdr3_aa: CASSLQGRSGNTIYF
d_call: NA; v_call: TRBV5-4; j_call: TRBJ2-6; cdr3_length: 17; clone_size: NA; cdr3_nt: TGTGCCAGCAGCTTGGGGGGGAGGTTCTCTGGGGCCAACGGCCTGACTTTC; cdr3_aa: CASSLGGRFSGANGLTF
d_call: NA; v_call: TRBV6-1; j_call: TRBJ1-2; cdr3_length: 15; clone_size: NA; cdr3_nt: TGTGCCATCAGTGCCCGAACAGGGATCAACTATGGCTACACCTTC; cdr3_aa: CAISARTGINYGYTF
d_call: TRBD1; v_call: TRBV6-1; j_call: TRBJ2-7; cdr3_length: 14; clone_size: NA; cdr3_nt: TGTGCCAGCAGTTCATGGACAGGGGACCACGAGCAGTACTTC; cdr3_aa: CASSSWTGDHEQYF
d_call: TRBD1; v_call: TRBV19; j_call: TRBJ2-5; cdr3_length: 15; clone_size: NA; cdr3_nt: TGTGCCAGTAGTCCCGGACAGGGTGGGTGGGAGACCCAGTACTTC; cdr3_aa: CASSPGQGGWETQYF
d_call: TRBD2; v_call: TRBV5-1; j_call: TRBJ2-2; cdr3_length: 15; clone_size: NA; cdr3_nt: TGCGCCAGCATCGACTTGGAGCGGGAGTCCGGGGAGCTGTTTTTT; cdr3_aa: CASIDLERESGELFF
d_call: TRBD1; v_call: TRBV18; j_call: TRBJ1-6; cdr3_length: 14; clone_size: NA; cdr3_nt: TGTGCCAGCTCCTCGGGACAGGCTAATTCACCCCTCCACTTT; cdr3_aa: CASSSGQANSPLHF
d_call: NA; v_call: TRBV5-6; j_call: TRBJ2-7; cdr3_length: 15; clone_size: NA; cdr3_nt: TGTGCCAGCAGCCAAAGCCGTTCGCCCGGTAACGAGCAGTACTTC; cdr3_aa: CASSQSRSPGNEQYF
d_call: NA; v_call: TRBV10-2; j_call: TRBJ1-5; cdr3_length: 15; clone_size: NA; cdr3_nt: TGCGCCAGCAGTGAGTCGAGGCCCAGCAATCAGCCCCAGCATTTT; cdr3_aa: CASSESRPSNQPQHF
d_call: TRBD2; v_call: TRBV9; j_call: TRBJ2-3; cdr3_length: 15; clone_size: NA; cdr3_nt: TGTGCCAGCAGCGTAGGCGGGGGGGCATTAGATACGCAGTATTTT; cdr3_aa: CASSVGGGALDTQYF
d_call: NA; v_call: TRBV9; j_call: TRBJ2-2; cdr3_length: 15; clone_size: NA; cdr3_nt: TGTGCCAGCAGCGGGTACCACGGGGACACCGGGGAGCTGTTTTTT; cdr3_aa: CASSGYHGDTGELFF
d_call: TRBD1; v_call: TRBV6-5; j_call: TRBJ2-7; cdr3_length: 14; clone_size: NA; cdr3_nt: TGTGCCAGCAGTTACGCACAGGGGGTTGGAGAGCAGTACTTC; cdr3_aa: CASSYAQGVGEQYF
d_call: NA; v_call: TRBV6-5; j_call: TRBJ2-7; cdr3_length: 15; clone_size: few; cdr3_nt: TGTGCCAGCAGTTACGCCCGGGACCAGGGGTACGAGCAGTACTTC; cdr3_aa: CASSYARDQGYEQYF
d_call: NA; v_call: TRBV7-8; j_call: TRBJ2-1; cdr3_length: 15; clone_size: NA; cdr3_nt: TGTGCCAGCAGCTCCCGACTAGGGGTTTCCAATGAGCAGTTCTTC; cdr3_aa: CASSSRLGVSNEQFF
d_call: NA; v_call: TRBV6-6; j_call: TRBJ1-5; cdr3_length: 13; clone_size: once; cdr3_nt: TGTGCCAGCAGTGGTCCGGGAAACCAGCCCCAGCATTTT; cdr3_aa: CASSGPGNQPQHF
d_call: TRBD1; v_call: TRBV18; j_call: TRBJ1-1; cdr3_length: 16; clone_size: NA; cdr3_nt: TGTGCCAGCTCACCGCAAGGACAGGGCTTGAACACTGAAGCTTTCTTT; cdr3_aa: CASSPQGQGLNTEAFF
d_call: NA; v_call: TRBV27; j_call: TRBJ1-2; cdr3_length: 13; clone_size: NA; cdr3_nt: TGTGCCAGCAGCTTGGGCGGAGGCTATGGCTACACCTTC; cdr3_aa: CASSLGGGYGYTF
d_call: TRBD2; v_call: TRBV9; j_call: TRBJ2-5; cdr3_length: 16; clone_size: few; cdr3_nt: TGTGCCAGCAGCGTAGGGAGCGGGGGGGCCAGCGAGACCCAGTACTTC; cdr3_aa: CASSVGSGGASETQYF
d_call: TRBD1; v_call: TRBV5-1; j_call: TRBJ1-4; cdr3_length: 16; clone_size: NA; cdr3_nt: TGCGCCAGCAGCTTGGGCCCCGGGACAGGGGAGGAAAAACTGTTTTTT; cdr3_aa: CASSLGPGTGEEKLFF
d_call: TRBD1; v_call: TRBV14; j_call: TRBJ2-6; cdr3_length: 19; clone_size: NA; cdr3_nt: TGTGCCAGCAGGGGGGGACAGGTGAACTCCTACTCTGGGGCCAACGGCCTGACTTTC; cdr3_aa: CASRGGQVNSYSGANGLTF
d_call: TRBD2; v_call: TRBV18; j_call: TRBJ2-3; cdr3_length: 16; clone_size: NA; cdr3_nt: TGTGCCAGCTCACCGCGCGTAGCGGGGGACACAGATACGCAGTATTTT; cdr3_aa: CASSPRVAGDTDTQYF
d_call: NA; v_call: TRBV9; j_call: TRBJ2-1; cdr3_length: 15; clone_size: once; cdr3_nt: TGTGCCAGCAGCGTGGGGGGGGCCGGTAGCAATGAGCAGTTCTTC; cdr3_aa: CASSVGGAGSNEQFF
d_call: TRBD2; v_call: TRBV5-1; j_call: TRBJ2-5; cdr3_length: 15; clone_size: NA; cdr3_nt: TGCGCCAGCAGCGCGGCGGGGGGCTATGGGGAGACCCAGTACTTC; cdr3_aa: CASSAAGGYGETQYF